This TCR beta chain emerged from a study of patients and donors after allogeneic stem cell transplantation. In TCRdb, the RT-PCR reads were re-called with MiXCR into one record per CDR3 protein. The sample has 200,000 to 250,000 distinct CDR3 sequences; around 14% are singletons. CDR3 length equals 15 residues. The germline CDR1 and CDR2 sequences are DFQATT and SNEGSKA (reference sequence). Trimming cost V 3 bases and J 0 bases; bases outside gene matches: 5. This clonotype was found a few times. The specimen was blood, either unsorted or a sorted T cell fraction (not recorded which). The V gene is TRBV20-1, the J gene TRBJ1-3, with 7 nucleotides matching TRBD1. The clonotype originates from a human donor who was either an allogeneic HSCT recipient or a stem cell or donor lymphocyte infusion donor (not recorded which). It is not recorded whose cells these are; they may come from a transplant donor. The CDR3, as DNA: TGCAGTGCTAGTAACAGGGGCATCTCTGGAAACACCATATATTTT. Its protein is CSASNRGISGNTIYF.